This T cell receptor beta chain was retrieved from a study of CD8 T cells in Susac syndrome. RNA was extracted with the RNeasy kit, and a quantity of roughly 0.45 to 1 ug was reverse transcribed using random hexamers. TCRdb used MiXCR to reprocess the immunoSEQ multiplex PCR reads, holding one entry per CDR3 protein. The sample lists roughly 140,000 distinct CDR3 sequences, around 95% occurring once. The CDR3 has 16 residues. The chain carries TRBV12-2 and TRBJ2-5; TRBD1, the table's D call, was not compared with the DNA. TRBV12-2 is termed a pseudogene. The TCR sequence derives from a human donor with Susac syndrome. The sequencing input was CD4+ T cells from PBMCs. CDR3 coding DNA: TGTGCAAGTCGCGCAAAGGGACAGGGCCAACAAGAGACCCAGTACTTC. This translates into CASRAKGQGQQETQYF.